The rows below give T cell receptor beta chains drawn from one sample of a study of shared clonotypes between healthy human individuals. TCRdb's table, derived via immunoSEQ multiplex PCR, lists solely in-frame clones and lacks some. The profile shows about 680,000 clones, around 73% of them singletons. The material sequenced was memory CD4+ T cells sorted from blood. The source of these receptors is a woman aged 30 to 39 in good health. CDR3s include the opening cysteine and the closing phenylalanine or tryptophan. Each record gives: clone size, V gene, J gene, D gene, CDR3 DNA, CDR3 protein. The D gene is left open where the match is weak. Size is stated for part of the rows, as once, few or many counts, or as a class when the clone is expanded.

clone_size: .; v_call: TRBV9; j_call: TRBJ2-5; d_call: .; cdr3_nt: TGTGCCAGCAACCCCCTGGGAGAACAAGAGACCCAGTACTTC; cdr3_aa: CASNPLGEQETQYF
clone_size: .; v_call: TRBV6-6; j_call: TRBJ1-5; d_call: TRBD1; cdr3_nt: TGTGCCAGCACCCGGATGGCGGACAGGGGGCCCCAGCATTTT; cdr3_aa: CASTRMADRGPQHF
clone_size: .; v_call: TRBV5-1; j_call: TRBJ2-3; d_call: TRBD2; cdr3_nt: TGCGCCAGCAGATCCAGCGGGACCCCGCGCACAGATACGCAGTATTTT; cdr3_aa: CASRSSGTPRTDTQYF
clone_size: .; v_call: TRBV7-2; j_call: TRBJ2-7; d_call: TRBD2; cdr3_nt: TGTGCCAGCCGCAAAGCCAGCGGGACCTACGAGCAGTACTTC; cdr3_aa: CASRKASGTYEQYF
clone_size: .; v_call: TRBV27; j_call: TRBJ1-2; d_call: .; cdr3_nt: TGTGCCAGCAGCCCGCGGCAGTTATATGGCTACACCTTC; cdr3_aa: CASSPRQLYGYTF
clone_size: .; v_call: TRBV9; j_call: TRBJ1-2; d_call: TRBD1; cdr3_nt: TGTGCCAGCAGCGCCGGGACAGGAAGGGGCTACACCTTC; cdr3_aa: CASSAGTGRGYTF
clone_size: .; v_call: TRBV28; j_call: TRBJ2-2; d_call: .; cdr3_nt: TGTGCCAGCAGTTTAGGATTGGGAGGACGCACCGGGGAGCTGTTTTTT; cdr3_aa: CASSLGLGGRTGELFF
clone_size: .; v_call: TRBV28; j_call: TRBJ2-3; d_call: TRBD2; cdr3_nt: TGTGCCAGCAGTTTGGTTTCGGCGGGAGCTCCCGGATCTAGCACAGATACGCAGTATTTT; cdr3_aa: CASSLVSAGAPGSSTDTQYF
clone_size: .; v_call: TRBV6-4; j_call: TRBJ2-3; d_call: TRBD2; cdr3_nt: TGTGCCAGCACCCGACTAGCGGGAGAGGCAGATACGCAGTATTTT; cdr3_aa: CASTRLAGEADTQYF
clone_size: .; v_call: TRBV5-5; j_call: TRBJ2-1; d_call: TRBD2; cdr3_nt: TGTGCCAGCAGCTTGGACCTAGCGGGGGGGGCCGAGCAGTTCTTC; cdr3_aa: CASSLDLAGGAEQFF
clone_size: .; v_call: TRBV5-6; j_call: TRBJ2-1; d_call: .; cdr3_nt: TGTGCCAGCAGCTTGGAACGGCGCCAGGGGAATGAGCAGTTCTTC; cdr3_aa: CASSLERRQGNEQFF
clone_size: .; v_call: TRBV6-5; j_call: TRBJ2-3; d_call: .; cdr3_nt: TGTGCCAGCAGTTACTCGTATAGCGCGGTCCCAGATACGCAGTATTTT; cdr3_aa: CASSYSYSAVPDTQYF
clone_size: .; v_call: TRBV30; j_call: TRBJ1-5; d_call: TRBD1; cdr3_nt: TGTGCCTGGAGTGCAGGGGGGGGCAATCAGCCCCAGCATTTT; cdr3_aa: CAWSAGGGNQPQHF
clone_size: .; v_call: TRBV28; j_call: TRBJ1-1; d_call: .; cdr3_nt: TGTGCCAGCAGAACCGGGGCGAACACTGAAGCTTTCTTT; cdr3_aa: CASRTGANTEAFF
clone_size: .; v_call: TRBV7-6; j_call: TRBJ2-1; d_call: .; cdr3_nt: TGTGCCAGCAGCTTAGTTGTGGCAAATGAGCAGTTCTTC; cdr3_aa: CASSLVVANEQFF
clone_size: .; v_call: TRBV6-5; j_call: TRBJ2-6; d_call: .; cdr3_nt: TGTGCCAGCAGGACGGGCTCTGGGGCCAACGTCCTGACTTTC; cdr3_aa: CASRTGSGANVLTF
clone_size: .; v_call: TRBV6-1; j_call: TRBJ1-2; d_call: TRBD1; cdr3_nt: TGTGCCAGCAGTGAAGAGGGACAGCGCTACACCTTC; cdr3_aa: CASSEEGQRYTF
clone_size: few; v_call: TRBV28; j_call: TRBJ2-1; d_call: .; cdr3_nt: TGTGCCACCAGAATCACGGACCCCGCTACCTACAATGAGCAGTTCTTC; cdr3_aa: CATRITDPATYNEQFF
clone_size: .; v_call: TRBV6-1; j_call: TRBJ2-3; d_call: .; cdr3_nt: TGTGCCAGCACCTTAGACCGCACAGATACGCAGTATTTT; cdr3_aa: CASTLDRTDTQYF
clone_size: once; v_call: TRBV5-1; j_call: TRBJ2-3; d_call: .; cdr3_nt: TGCGCCAGCAGCGATGACCGATATACGCAGTATTTT; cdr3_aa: CASSDDRYTQYF
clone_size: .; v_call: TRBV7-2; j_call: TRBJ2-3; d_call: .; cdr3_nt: TGTGCCAGCAGCCCAACGCGGGGCCGCACAGATACGCAGTATTTT; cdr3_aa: CASSPTRGRTDTQYF
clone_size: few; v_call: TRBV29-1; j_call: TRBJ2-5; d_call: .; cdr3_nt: TGCAGCACCGGGACGGTAGAAGAGACCCAGTACTTC; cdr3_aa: CSTGTVEETQYF
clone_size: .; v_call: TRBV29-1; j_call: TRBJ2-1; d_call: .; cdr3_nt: TGCAGCGTAGGCCTTTGGGGAATGGGCACAAGTGAGCAGTTCTTC; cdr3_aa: CSVGLWGMGTSEQFF
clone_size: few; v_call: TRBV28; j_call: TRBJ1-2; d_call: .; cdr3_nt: TGTGCCAGCAGTGGGCGGAGGGGCTACACCTTC; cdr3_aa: CASSGRRGYTF
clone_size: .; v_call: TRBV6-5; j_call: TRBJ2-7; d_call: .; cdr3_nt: TGTGCCAGCAGCCCGGACAGTTCCAGCTCCTACGAGCAGTACTTC; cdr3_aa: CASSPDSSSSYEQYF
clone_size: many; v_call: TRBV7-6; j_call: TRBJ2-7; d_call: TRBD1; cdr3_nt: TGTGCCAGCAGCCCTGCCGGGACAGGGGCCCACGAGCAGTACTTC; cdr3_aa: CASSPAGTGAHEQYF